The source of this TCR beta chain is a study of blood T cell repertoires in COVID-19. At the level of the study: The cDNA or gDNA used as material had been derived from T cells, B-cell-depleted T cells, or PBMCs.

Original processing methods: Reference gene primer amplification gave nucleated cell count estimates. Clones were read by immunoSEQ multiplex PCR, and TCRdb kept only the in-frame ones, dropping some. V and J calls and clone size come straight from that table; D and trimming were deduced from the DNA. The sample records just over 95,000 clones, just over 90% being singletons. The CDR3 has 16 amino acids. Trimming shortened V by 4 bases and J by 5 bases, and 18 bases separated the two germline ends. Looked up from germline, CDR1 is SGHRS and CDR2 is YFSETQ. The sample comprised peripheral blood. This TCR derives from a man in his forties or fifties with acute or convalescent COVID-19. The J gene is TRBJ2-2, the V gene TRBV5-1; a weak D match, TRBD1 (6 bases). CDR3 amino acids: CASSPDTGFLTGELFF. DNA of the CDR3: TGCGCCAGCAGCCCGGATACAGGGTTTTTGACCGGGGAGCTGTTTTTT.